Following are 6 T cell receptor beta chains from one sample sequenced in a study of T cell clusters in autoimmune cytopenias. One tube held mixed TRB-A and TRB-B primer pools for touch-down PCR. TCRdb re-called the multiplex PCR reads, yielding one record per CDR3 amino acid sequence without DNA. In all, the sample yields over 6,000 distinct CDR3 sequences. Each sample's input was 250 to 300 ng genomic DNA, some 38,000 genome equivalents. These data are also associated with another study on T cell repertoires in aging, cancer and after chemotherapy.

The specimen sequenced was peripheral blood. These receptors were collected from a human donor with an autoimmune cytopenia or autoimmune hepatitis (not recorded which).

This clonotype is identified as medium-sized from frequency. CDR3 loop: CASSRTRPSTDTQYF. The V call is TRBV6-5, the J call TRBJ2-3; TCRdb gives TRBD2 as the D gene, but with no DNA this cannot be confirmed. This CDR3 has 15 residues. Germline V gives CDR1 MNHEY, CDR2 SVGAGI.

The genes are TRBV6-6 and TRBJ1-1. Looked up from germline, CDR1 is MNHNY and CDR2 is SVGAGI (reference sequence). The CDR3 extends over 12 amino acids. CDR3 sequence reads: CASGRLNTEAFF.

Frequency places this clonotype as medium-sized. V is TRBV20-1 and J is TRBJ2-7; TCRdb's D call of TRBD1 is untestable without DNA. Germline CDR1 reads DFQATT; CDR2 reads SNEGSKA (reference sequence). The CDR3 has 13 amino acids. This CDR3 is CSARDPESYEQYF.

The J gene is TRBJ1-3, the V gene TRBV20-1. The CDR3 is made up of 13 amino acids. Germline V gives CDR1 DFQATT, CDR2 SNEGSKA (reference sequence). The CDR3 here is CSAMVGSGNTIYF.

The chain is built from TRBV7-2 and TRBJ1-2; TCRdb's D gene call, TRBD1, goes unchecked for lack of DNA. The germline V gene has CDR1 SGHTA and CDR2 FQGNSA. The CDR3 covers 15 residues. The CDR3 sequence: CASSLSLTGDYGYTF.

Measured by frequency, this clonotype is medium-sized (0.01 to 0.1%). CDR3 sequence reads: CAWSAPQLAGGRDTQYF. The rearrangement joins TRBV30 to TRBJ2-3; TCRdb reports TRBD2, a call that lacks DNA to check it against. Germline-derived CDR1 and CDR2 are GTSNPN and SVGIG (reference sequence). The CDR3 extends over 17 amino acids.